Each of the 4 T cell receptor beta chains below was sequenced from the same sample in a study of T cell responses to AZD1222 COVID-19 vaccine. The repertoire was sequenced with immunoSEQ multiplex PCR; TCRdb's copy has only in-frame clones and lacks some. The table lists 100,000 or so clones, about 88% of them singletons, with roughly 3.5% in the top ten. This sample comprised peripheral blood, obtained on day 0 of AZD1222 vaccination. The receptors come from an adult in good health.

The table lists this clone with a count of one. The V call is TRBV5-1, the J call TRBJ2-7, with D maybe TRBD1 (6 bases). The CDR3 consists of 14 residues. The germline V gene encodes CDR1 SGHRS and CDR2 YFSETQ. V was pared by 4 bases and J by 2 bases, with 13 bases between. The CDR3 DNA reads TGCGCCAGCAGCGGAACCGGGACAACCTACGAGCAGTACTTC. Translated, it gives CASSGTGTTYEQYF. The full variable domain, completed using reference TRBV5-1 and TRBJ2-7, is KAGVTQTPRYLIKTRGQQVTLSCSPISGHRSVSWYQQTPGQGLQFLFEYFSETQRNKGNFPGRFSGRQFSNSRSEMNVSTLELGDSALYLCASSGTGTTYEQYFGPGTRLTVT.

The chain couples TRBV9 to TRBJ2-3; D is perhaps TRBD1 or TRBD2 (5 bases each). The CDR3 contains 14 residues. CDR1 and CDR2 from the germline V gene are SGDLS and YYNGEE. V was clipped by 0 bases and J by 5 bases, with 10 bases between them. CDR3 bases: TGTGCCAGCAGCGTAGTTGGGGCGGGAGATACGCAGTATTTT. Translation gives CASSVVGAGDTQYF.

V gene TRBV7-9 combines with J gene TRBJ1-1; D is possibly TRBD1 (6 bases). Germline CDR1 and CDR2: SEHNR and FQNEAQ (reference sequence). CDR3 length equals 16 residues. V was clipped by 1 base and J by 4 bases, with 16 bases between them. The CDR3 loop is CASSLGQGTLGTEAFF. The CDR3 DNA is TGTGCCAGCAGCTTAGGGCAGGGGACCTTGGGCACTGAAGCTTTCTTT.

This sequence joins TRBV6-5 and TRBJ1-1; D might be TRBD1 (6 bases). This CDR3 comprises 15 residues. V was trimmed by 8 bases and J by 6 bases, leaving 22 bases between them. CDR1 is MNHEY, CDR2 SVGAGI, per germline. CDR3 nucleotides: TGTGCCAGCGTCGCTGGGGGCACAACGGGCGCTGAAGCTTTCTTT. Translation: CASVAGGTTGAEAFF.